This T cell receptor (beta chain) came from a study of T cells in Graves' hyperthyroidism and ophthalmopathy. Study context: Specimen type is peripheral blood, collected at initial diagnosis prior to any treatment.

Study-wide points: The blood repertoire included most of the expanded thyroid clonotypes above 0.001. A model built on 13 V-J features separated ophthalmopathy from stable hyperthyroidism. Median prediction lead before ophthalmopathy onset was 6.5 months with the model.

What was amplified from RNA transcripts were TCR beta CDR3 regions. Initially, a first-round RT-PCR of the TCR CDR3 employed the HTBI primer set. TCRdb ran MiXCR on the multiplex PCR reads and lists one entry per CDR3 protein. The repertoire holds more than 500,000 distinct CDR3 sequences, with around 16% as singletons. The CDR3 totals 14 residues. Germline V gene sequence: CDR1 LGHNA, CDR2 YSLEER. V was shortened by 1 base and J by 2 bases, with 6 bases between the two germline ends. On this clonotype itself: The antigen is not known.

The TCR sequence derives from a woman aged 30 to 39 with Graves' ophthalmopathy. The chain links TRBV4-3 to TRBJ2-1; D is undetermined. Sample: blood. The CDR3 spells CASSQAETYNEQFF. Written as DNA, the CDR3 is TGCGCCAGCAGCCAAGCGGAAACCTACAATGAGCAGTTCTTC.